The 8 T cell receptor beta chains presented below share a single source sample, sequenced in a study of blood T cell repertoires in COVID-19. The protocol was immunoSEQ multiplex PCR, while the TCRdb copy is restricted to in-frame clones and leaves out a portion. The sample lists about half a million clones, 80% to 90% occurring once. The sequenced sample consisted of peripheral blood. Source of these receptors: a human donor in a cohort sampled during active COVID-19.

The rearrangement joins TRBV6-2 or TRBV6-3 to TRBJ2-3, with 14 bases fitting TRBD2. This CDR3 is 19 amino acids long. V lost 6 bases and J lost 2; bases outside the gene matches: 13. Germline CDR1 is MNHEY and CDR2 is SVGEGT. Here the CDR3 reads CASSGFRGLAGGITDTQYF. The DNA of the CDR3 is TGTGCCAGCAGCGGTTTCCGAGGACTAGCGGGAGGTATCACAGATACGCAGTATTTT.

The chain recombines TRBV2 with TRBJ2-1; TRBD2 matches 8 bases. The germline V gene encodes CDR1 SNHLY and CDR2 FYNNEI. The CDR3 length is 13 residues. J lost 14 bases, V lost 6 bases, and 12 bases had no gene match. CDR3 in amino acids: CASSEAGREEKFF. The CDR3 nucleotides are TGTGCCAGCAGCGAGGCAGGGCGGGAGGAAAAGTTCTTC.

CDR3: CASSPPAQGIIMNTEAFF. The CDR3 nucleotides read TGTGCCAGCAGTCCCCCGGCGCAGGGAATTATCATGAACACTGAAGCTTTCTTT. This chain joins TRBV28 and TRBJ1-1, with D perhaps TRBD1 (5 bases). Germline-derived CDR1 and CDR2 are MDHEN and SYDVKM. Trimming cost V 5 bases and J 0 bases, with 22 bases left between them. This CDR3 is built from 18 residues.

The chain links TRBV29-1 to TRBJ1-1; possible D gene TRBD1, 6 bases. Trimming took off 4 bases at V and 2 bases at J, with 14 bases between the two ends. The CDR3 loop spans 14 amino acids. Germline lookup yields CDR1 SQVTM and CDR2 ANQGSEA. The CDR3 region is CSVVSGVGNTEAFF. The CDR3 DNA follows: TGCAGCGTTGTCTCAGGGGTCGGTAACACTGAAGCTTTCTTT.

V usage is TRBV28 and J usage is TRBJ1-2; no reliable D call. Germline-derived CDR1 and CDR2 are MDHEN and SYDVKM. V was pared by 3 bases and J by 8 bases, with 22 bases between. There are 16 residues in the CDR3. The CDR3 nucleotides read TGTGCCAGCAGTTTGGCCGTTTTTGTGGAGGAAAGGGGCTACACCTTC. Its translation is CASSLAVFVEERGYTF.

CDR3 DNA: TGTGCCAGTAGTAGATTCTTAGCGGGAGGTCATGGAAGCGAGCAGTACTTC. It codes for CASSRFLAGGHGSEQYF. The V call is TRBV19, the J call TRBJ2-7, with 10 bases matching TRBD2. V gave up 4 bases and J gave up 6 bases; unmatched junction bases: 15. CDR1 and CDR2 (germline): LNHDA, SQIVND (reference sequence). CDR3 length equals 17 residues.

This chain joins TRBV13 and TRBJ2-3, with 8 positions matching TRBD2. The junction had 20 bases not matched to a gene; V was cut back by 4 bases and J by 2 bases. The CDR3 runs to 20 residues. Germline V gene data show CDR1 as PRHDT and CDR2 as FYEKMQ (reference sequence). The CDR3 spells CASSSLLSSGSYLTTDTQYF. DNA of the CDR3: TGTGCCAGCAGCTCTTTATTATCCAGCGGGAGTTATCTAACCACAGATACGCAGTATTTT. The variable domain in full, with the rest retrieved from reference TRBV13 and TRBJ2-3, is AAGVIQSPRHLIKEKRETATLKCYPIPRHDTVYWYQQGPGQDPQFLISFYEKMQSDKGSIPDRFSAQQFSDYHSELNMSSLELGDSALYFCASSSLLSSGSYLTTDTQYFGPGTRLTVL.

This clone appeared once. The chain uses TRBV19 and TRBJ1-5, with 8 positions matching TRBD1. This CDR3 region has 14 residues. V gave up 4 bases and J gave up 7 bases; unmatched junction bases: 6. CDR1 is LNHDA, CDR2 SQIVND, per germline (reference sequence). The chain's CDR3 is CASSRQGIRQPQHF. CDR3 DNA sequence: TGTGCCAGTAGTAGACAGGGGATTAGACAGCCCCAGCATTTT. The full variable domain, in which reference TRBV19 and TRBJ1-5 provide the parts outside the CDR3, is DGGITQSPKYLFRKEGQNVTLSCEQNLNHDAMYWYRQDPGQGLRLIYYSQIVNDFQKGDIAEGYSVSREKKESFPLTVTSAQKNPTAFYLCASSRQGIRQPQHFGDGTRLSIL.